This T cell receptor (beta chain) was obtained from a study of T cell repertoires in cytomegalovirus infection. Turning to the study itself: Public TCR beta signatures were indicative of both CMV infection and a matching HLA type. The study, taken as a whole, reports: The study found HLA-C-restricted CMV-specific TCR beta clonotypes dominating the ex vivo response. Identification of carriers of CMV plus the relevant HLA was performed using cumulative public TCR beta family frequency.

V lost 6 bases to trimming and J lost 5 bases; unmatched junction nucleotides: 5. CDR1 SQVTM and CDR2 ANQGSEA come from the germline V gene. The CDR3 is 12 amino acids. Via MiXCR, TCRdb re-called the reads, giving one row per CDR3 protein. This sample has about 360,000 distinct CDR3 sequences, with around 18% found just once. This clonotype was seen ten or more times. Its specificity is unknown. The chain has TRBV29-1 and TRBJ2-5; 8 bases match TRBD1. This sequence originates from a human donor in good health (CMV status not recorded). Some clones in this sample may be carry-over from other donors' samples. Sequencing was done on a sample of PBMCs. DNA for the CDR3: TGCAGCGTCGGACAGGGTTTGGAGACCCAGTACTTC. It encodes CSVGQGLETQYF.